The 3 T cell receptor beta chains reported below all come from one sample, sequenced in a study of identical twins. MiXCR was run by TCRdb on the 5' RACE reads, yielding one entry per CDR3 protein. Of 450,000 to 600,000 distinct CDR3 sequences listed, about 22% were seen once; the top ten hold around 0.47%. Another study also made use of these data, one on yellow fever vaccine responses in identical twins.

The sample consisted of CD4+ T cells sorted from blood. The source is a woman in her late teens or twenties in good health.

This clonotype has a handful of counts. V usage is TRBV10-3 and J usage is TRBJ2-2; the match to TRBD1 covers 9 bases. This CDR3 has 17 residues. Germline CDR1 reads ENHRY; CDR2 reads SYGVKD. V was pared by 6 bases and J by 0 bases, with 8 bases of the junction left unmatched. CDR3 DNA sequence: TGTGCCATCAGCGGACAGGGGCCCTACTCGAACACCGGGGAGCTGTTTTTT. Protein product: CAISGQGPYSNTGELFF.

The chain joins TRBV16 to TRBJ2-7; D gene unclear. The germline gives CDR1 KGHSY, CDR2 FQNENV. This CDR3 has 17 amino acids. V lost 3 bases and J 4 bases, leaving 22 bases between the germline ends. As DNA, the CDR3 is TGTGCCAGCAGCCAGTTGTCGTTGGGCGGAATACTTTACGAGCAGTACTTC. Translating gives CASSQLSLGGILYEQYF.

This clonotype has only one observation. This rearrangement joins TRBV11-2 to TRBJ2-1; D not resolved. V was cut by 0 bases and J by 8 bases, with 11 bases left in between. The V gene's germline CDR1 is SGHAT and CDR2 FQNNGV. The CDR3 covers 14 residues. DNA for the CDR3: TGTGCCAGCAGCTTAGATCCCAAGTCAGATGAGCAGTTCTTC. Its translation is CASSLDPKSDEQFF. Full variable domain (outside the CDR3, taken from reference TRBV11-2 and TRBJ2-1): EAGVAQSPRYKIIEKRQSVAFWCNPISGHATLYWYQQILGQGPKLLIQFQNNGVVDDSQLPKDRFSAERLKGVDSTLKIQPAKLEDSAVYLCASSLDPKSDEQFFGPGTRLTVL.